This TCR beta chain was sequenced in a study of long-term antiretroviral therapy in people with HIV. Researchers report immunoSEQ v3.0 was run at survey level. What sequencing targeted per sample was about 35,000-55,000 T-cell genomes. Sequencing used immunoSEQ multiplex PCR; TCRdb keeps in-frame clones, though not all of them. The sample lists about 24,000 clones, roughly 90% occurring once. CDR3 length equals 14 residues. Trimming cost V 0 bases and J 3 bases, with 7 bases left between them. Germline-derived CDR1 and CDR2 are SGDLS and YYNGEE. The chain is built from TRBV9 and TRBJ1-5; D uncertain. The material sequenced was unsorted PBMCs, taken 1.8 years before starting antiretroviral therapy. The TCR was taken from a man in his forties or fifties with HIV. The CDR3: CASSVGRVNQPQHF. The CDR3 DNA reads TGTGCCAGCAGCGTAGGTAGGGTCAATCAGCCCCAGCATTTT.